This is a list of T cell receptor beta chains from one sample in a study of breast tumors, draining lymph nodes, adjacent tissues. TCRdb reprocessed the multiplex PCR reads via MiXCR and lists one record per CDR3 protein. The sample records some 200,000 distinct CDR3 sequences, approximately 33% being singletons. The sequenced sample was axillary lymph node tissue. Receptors originate from a female donor with breast cancer. Some clones in this sample may be carry-over from other donors' samples. CDR3s include the opening cysteine and the closing phenylalanine or tryptophan. The D gene is left open where the match is weak. The size of a clone is reported for some rows only, either as once, few or many, or as a class for expanded clones.

j_call clone_size d_call v_call cdr3_nt cdr3_aa
TRBJ1-6 . TRBD1 TRBV4-1 TGCGCCGGCAGCCACTCCCAAATGGGGACAGGGGGATTGACGGGATCACCCTTCCACTTT CAGSHSQMGTGGLTGSPFHF
TRBJ2-2 many . TRBV20-1 TGCAGTGCTAGGGAACAGGGAGCCACCGGGGAGCTGTTTTTT CSAREQGATGELFF
TRBJ1-2 many TRBD1 TRBV5-1 TGCGCCAGCAGCCGCGGGCAGGGGGCAGCTAACTATGGCTACACCTTC CASSRGQGAANYGYTF
TRBJ2-7 many . TRBV5-5 TGTGCCAGCAGCTTCGGTCAGGGGTGGGACTACGAGCAGTACTTC CASSFGQGWDYEQYF
TRBJ2-5 . . TRBV15 TGTGCCACCAGCAGCAACGGGGACCGGAAAGAGACCCAGTACTTC CATSSNGDRKETQYF
TRBJ1-1 few . TRBV19 TGTGCCAGTATTGCGCCCGGACTCACACCCGAAGCTTTCTTT CASIAPGLTPEAFF
TRBJ1-2 many TRBD1 TRBV9 TGTGCCAGCAGCGTAGATGGGACAGGATATGGCTACACCTTC CASSVDGTGYGYTF
TRBJ1-2 . . TRBV18 TGTGCCAGCTCACCTAAGGTAGCGGGGGCAATCGGCTACACCTTC CASSPKVAGAIGYTF
TRBJ1-6 . . TRBV29-1 TGCAGCCGGTCGATGGACAATCCACCCCTCCACTTT CSRSMDNPPLHF
TRBJ2-5 many . TRBV7-7 TGTGCTAGCAGCCCTCGACAGGGAGGGGCGGGAGAGACCCAGTACTTC CASSPRQGGAGETQYF
TRBJ2-1 . TRBD1 TRBV7-9 TGTGCCAGCAGCCGGACAGGGGTAAGGAATGAGCAGTTCTTC CASSRTGVRNEQFF
TRBJ2-3 . TRBD2 TRBV7-9 TGTGCCAGCAGCTTAGCTCCTAGCGGGGGGGGGGATACGCAGTATTTT CASSLAPSGGGDTQYF
TRBJ1-2 many . TRBV30 TGTGCCTGGAGTGTACGACGGGACACTAACTATGGCTACACCTTC CAWSVRRDTNYGYTF
TRBJ2-7 many . TRBV29-1 TGCAGCGTCGACAAGGACCGAGAGCAGTACTTC CSVDKDREQYF
TRBJ2-5 many . TRBV5-1 TGCGCCAGCAGCTCTGGTCTGGAGGGGGACACCCAGTACTTC CASSSGLEGDTQYF
TRBJ2-1 many . TRBV20-1 TGCAGCGCCTCAAGACCCGACAATGAGCAGTTCTTC CSASRPDNEQFF
TRBJ1-6 many . TRBV5-1 TGCGCCAGCAGCTTTGAGGCGCAAAATTCACCCCTCCACTTT CASSFEAQNSPLHF
TRBJ2-2 many . TRBV30 TGTGCCCGGGCCCTTAGCGGGGAGCTGTTTTTT CARALSGELFF
TRBJ1-2 few . TRBV6-2/TRBV6-3 TGTGCCAGCAGTTACCTAGGACTCTACTATGGCTACACCTTC CASSYLGLYYGYTF
TRBJ1-3 many . TRBV30 TGTGCCTGGAGTACGGGGGGCACTGGAAACACCATATATTTT CAWSTGGTGNTIYF
TRBJ2-1 . . TRBV2 TGTGCCAGCAACCGGGACGGGGGAACGAGTGAGCAGTTCTTC CASNRDGGTSEQFF
TRBJ2-3 many . TRBV6-5 TGTGCCAGCAGTCCCCAGGCCTCAGATACGCAGTATTTT CASSPQASDTQYF
TRBJ1-6 many . TRBV5-1 TGCGCCAGCAGCCCGGGCGGGGGCGAGTCACCCCTCCACTTT CASSPGGGESPLHF
TRBJ1-3 many . TRBV20-1 TGCAGTGCTGGGCGGACCCTCGGGAACACCATATATTTT CSAGRTLGNTIYF
TRBJ2-5 many . TRBV24-1 TGTGCCACCAGTGATTTCAAGGGGGGAGAGACCCAGTACTTC CATSDFKGGETQYF
TRBJ2-3 many TRBD2 TRBV20-1 TGCAGTGCTAGAACCCTCGAGACTAGCGGGAGAGGGGCAGATACGCAGTATTTT CSARTLETSGRGADTQYF
TRBJ2-7 . . TRBV7-8 TGTGCCAGCAGCTTGATGCATTACGAGCAGTACTTC CASSLMHYEQYF
TRBJ1-3 once . TRBV11-2 TGTGCCAGCAGCTACAGACCTAACACCGGGGAGCTCTCTGGAAACACCATATATTTT CASSYRPNTGELSGNTIYF
TRBJ1-4 once TRBD1 TRBV5-6 TGTGCCAGCAGCTTGGGAGTTCCCCATGGGACAGTAGGTAATGAAAAACTGTTTTTT CASSLGVPHGTVGNEKLFF
TRBJ2-7 many TRBD2 TRBV30 TGTGCCTGGACGCCGGGACTAGCGGGGGGGTACTACGAGCAGTACTTC CAWTPGLAGGYYEQYF
TRBJ1-2 many TRBD1 TRBV18 TGTGCCAGCTCACACTACCGGGACAGTGATCTGTATGGCTACACCTTC CASSHYRDSDLYGYTF
TRBJ1-2 many . TRBV5-4 TGTGCCAGCAGCTTGGGACGGGCGGAAGGCTACACCTTC CASSLGRAEGYTF
TRBJ2-1 once TRBD2 TRBV20-1 TGCAGTGCTAGAGCCCTAGCGGGGGGCGCGGATGAGCAGTTCTTC CSARALAGGADEQFF
TRBJ2-1 many . TRBV29-1 TGCAGCGTTGAGGGGCCGAGCCGAGGCTACAATGAGCAGTTCTTC CSVEGPSRGYNEQFF
TRBJ2-7 . . TRBV5-6 TGTGCCAGCAGCTCAGCCCTTCCCTACGAGCAGTACTTC CASSSALPYEQYF
TRBJ2-7 many TRBD2 TRBV18 TGTGCCAGCTCACCACGACTAGCGCTTACCTACGAGCAGTACTTC CASSPRLALTYEQYF
TRBJ1-4 many . TRBV5-1 TGCGCCAGCAGTCTTGAGCTTAATGAAAAACTGTTTTTT CASSLELNEKLFF
TRBJ2-7 many TRBD1 TRBV6-5 TGTGCCAGCAGTTACGCAGGGGGAAACTACGAGCAGTACTTC CASSYAGGNYEQYF
TRBJ1-5 few TRBD1 TRBV19 TGTGCCAGTAGTTTGAGAACAGGGGGCAATCAGCCCCAGCATTTT CASSLRTGGNQPQHF
TRBJ2-2 many . TRBV11-3 TGTGCCAGCAGCTTAGATCTGTCCGGGGAGCTGTTTTTT CASSLDLSGELFF
TRBJ2-3 many . TRBV11-2 TGTGCCAGCAGCTTGGGAGGGGGAGTTGGAGATACGCAGTATTTT CASSLGGGVGDTQYF
TRBJ2-3 . . TRBV28 TGTGCCAGCAGTTGGGACCGCCGATCCAATCAGCCCCAGTATTTT CASSWDRRSNQPQYF
TRBJ1-1 . . TRBV5-1 TGCGCCGGCAGCTACGGGAAAGGTCTTGAAGCTTTCTTT CAGSYGKGLEAFF
TRBJ1-3 many . TRBV28 TGTGCCAGCAGTGGGACCGCTGCTGGAAACACCATATATTTT CASSGTAAGNTIYF
TRBJ2-5 . TRBD2 TRBV20-1 TGCAGTGCTGATGGGACCAGCGGGGGAACGGAGACCCAGTACTTC CSADGTSGGTETQYF